What follows is one TCR beta chain and its context. The record originates from a study of monozygotic twins with inflammatory bowel disease. From the 5' RACE reads, TCRdb lists one entry per CDR3 protein and no DNA. This table lists about 160,000 distinct CDR3 sequences. This CDR3 region has 14 residues. Germline-derived CDR1 and CDR2 are DFQATT and SNEGSKA (reference sequence). The gene calls are TRBV20-1 and TRBJ2-6; TCRdb gives TRBD1 as the D gene, but with no DNA this cannot be confirmed. Sequences were obtained from blood. The origin of this receptor is a human donor with ulcerative colitis or Crohn's disease, or a healthy co-twin of an affected twin (not recorded which). The CDR3 protein is CSAVQGAGANVLTF.